The rows below give T cell receptor beta chains drawn from one sample of a study of T cells in Graves' hyperthyroidism and ophthalmopathy. In TCRdb, the multiplex PCR reads were re-called with MiXCR into one record per CDR3 protein. The data show 500,000 to 550,000 distinct CDR3 sequences, 20% seen once. Sequencing input: blood. The receptor set was obtained from a man in his forties with Graves' ophthalmopathy. Each CDR3 is given with its conserved first and last residue. D genes are given only for firm matches. Clone size is given for some rows only: seen once, a few or many times, or a class if the clone is expanded.

J gene | clone size | D gene | V gene | CDR3 DNA | CDR3 protein
TRBJ2-7 | many | TRBD2 | TRBV7-6 | TGTGCCAGCAGCTCGACTAGCGGGGGCCACTACGAGCAGTACTTC | CASSSTSGGHYEQYF
TRBJ2-2 | few | NA | TRBV12-3/TRBV12-4 | TGTGCCAGCAGTTTGGTCCACCTACTTGACACCGGGGAGCTGTTTTTT | CASSLVHLLDTGELFF
TRBJ2-7 | many | NA | TRBV6-2/TRBV6-3 | TGTGCCAGCATCATCGGGGGATCAGGCTCCTACGAGCAGTACTTC | CASIIGGSGSYEQYF
TRBJ1-5 | few | NA | TRBV12-3/TRBV12-4 | TGTGCCAGCAGGCCTGGGGGTCGGCCCCAGCATTTT | CASRPGGRPQHF
TRBJ2-3 | many | NA | TRBV7-9 | TGTGCCAGCAGCTTATGGACAGACAGCACAGATACGCAGTATTTT | CASSLWTDSTDTQYF
TRBJ2-3 | NA | NA | TRBV7-2 | TGTGCCAGCAGCCTCACCGTCGGAGCGGAGATTCCAGATACGCAGTATTTT | CASSLTVGAEIPDTQYF
TRBJ2-5 | few | NA | TRBV7-9 | TGTGCCAGCAGTTCGGGCAACGGGGAGACCCAGTACTTC | CASSSGNGETQYF
TRBJ2-1 | many | TRBD2 | TRBV24-1 | TGTGCCACCAGTGATTTGCCGGGACTAGCGGGAGACACGAGCTCCTACAATGAGCAGTTCTTC | CATSDLPGLAGDTSSYNEQFF
TRBJ2-1 | NA | TRBD2 | TRBV24-1 | TGTGCCACCAGTTTGGGACTAGCAGCCTACAATGAGCAGTTCTTC | CATSLGLAAYNEQFF
TRBJ1-4 | NA | NA | TRBV30 | TGTGCCTGGAGTGTCCGGAGCGCAACTAATGAAAAACTGTTTTTT | CAWSVRSATNEKLFF
TRBJ2-5 | NA | TRBD2 | TRBV5-6 | TGTGCCAGCAGCTCGGCGGGGGGGCGGGAGACCCAGTACTTC | CASSSAGGRETQYF
TRBJ1-1 | NA | NA | TRBV19 | TGTGCCAGTAGTATAGATGTGGACACTGAAGCTTTCTTT | CASSIDVDTEAFF
TRBJ1-1 | NA | TRBD1 | TRBV7-9 | TGTGCCAGCAGCAAGGGACAGGGCCTGAACACTGAAGCTTTCTTT | CASSKGQGLNTEAFF
TRBJ2-3 | NA | TRBD1 | TRBV2 | TGTGCCAGCAGTGCTACAGGGGGCCAAGATACGCAGTATTTT | CASSATGGQDTQYF
TRBJ2-2 | few | NA | TRBV28 | TGTGCCACGGGACACGCGAACACCGGGGAGCTGTTTTTT | CATGHANTGELFF
TRBJ1-3 | few | NA | TRBV2 | TGTGCCAGCAGTGAATCTCCCAGGGCTGGAAACACCATATATTTT | CASSESPRAGNTIYF
TRBJ2-5 | many | NA | TRBV28 | TGTGCCAGCAGTTCTCCTAGCCCGCCCCAAGAGACCCAGTACTTC | CASSSPSPPQETQYF
TRBJ1-1 | many | TRBD1 | TRBV7-9 | TGTGCCAGCAGCTTAGGGACAGGGAACATAGGCACTGAAGCTTTCTTT | CASSLGTGNIGTEAFF
TRBJ1-5 | once | NA | TRBV5-1 | TGCGCCAGCAGCTTGGGGGGTTTGGAGCCCCAGCATTTT | CASSLGGLEPQHF
TRBJ2-3 | NA | TRBD1 | TRBV12-3/TRBV12-4 | TGTGCCAGCAGCCTCCGGCAGGGGGCTGAAGATACGCAGTATTTT | CASSLRQGAEDTQYF
TRBJ2-1 | few | TRBD2 | TRBV30 | TGTGCTTCCACCGGGACTACCTACAATGAGCAGTTCTTC | CASTGTTYNEQFF
TRBJ2-3 | many | TRBD2 | TRBV11-3 | TGTGCCAGCAGTATGGGTCTAGCGGGGGGGCCAGATACGCAGTATTTT | CASSMGLAGGPDTQYF
TRBJ2-7 | NA | NA | TRBV5-5 | TGTGCCAGCAGCCTGGGACTTCTTACCTTGGGGGAGCAGTACTTC | CASSLGLLTLGEQYF
TRBJ1-2 | NA | NA | TRBV28 | TGTGCCAGCAGTTTCAACGGAAACTATGGCTACACCTTC | CASSFNGNYGYTF
TRBJ2-2 | many | NA | TRBV27 | TGTGCCAGCAGTTTGGGCTTTATCACCGGGGAGCTGTTTTTT | CASSLGFITGELFF
TRBJ2-7 | NA | NA | TRBV28 | TGTGCCAGCAGTTCCCAGGGTAGGACCCACGAGCAGTACTTC | CASSSQGRTHEQYF
TRBJ1-2 | NA | TRBD1 | TRBV9 | TGTGCCAGCAGCGCCGAAGGGACAGGGGATGGCTACACCTTC | CASSAEGTGDGYTF
TRBJ1-2 | NA | NA | TRBV24-1 | TGTGCCACCAGTGACAGGGCTAACTATGGCTACACCTTC | CATSDRANYGYTF
TRBJ2-4 | few | NA | TRBV12-3/TRBV12-4 | TGTGCCAGCAGTTTGGGGCAGGTGGGCAAAAACATTCAGTACTTC | CASSLGQVGKNIQYF
TRBJ2-5 | many | TRBD2 | TRBV7-2 | TGTGCCAGCAGCTTAGTACTTGGGTGGCGGGAGTCGTGGGAGACCCAGTACTTC | CASSLVLGWRESWETQYF
TRBJ2-4 | few | TRBD2 | TRBV20-1 | TGCAGTGCTAGAGAGGGACTAACCAAAAACATTCAGTACTTC | CSAREGLTKNIQYF
TRBJ2-7 | many | NA | TRBV5-1 | TGCGCCAGCAGCTTGGACCAAAACCGAGGGAGCGAGCAGTACTTC | CASSLDQNRGSEQYF
TRBJ2-7 | many | TRBD1 | TRBV6-2/TRBV6-3 | TGTGCCAGCAGACTTGGACAGGGAGTGAACGAGCAGTACTTC | CASRLGQGVNEQYF
TRBJ2-7 | many | NA | TRBV3-1 | TGTGCCAGCAGCCAAGCAGGGGCGGCTTACGAGCAGTACTTC | CASSQAGAAYEQYF
TRBJ1-6 | many | NA | TRBV9 | TGTGCCAGCAGCGTAGATGGCCGGGGATCACCCCTCCACTTT | CASSVDGRGSPLHF
TRBJ1-2 | few | NA | TRBV6-1 | TGTGCCAGCACTCGACAGGCCGGTAACTATGGCTACACCTTC | CASTRQAGNYGYTF
TRBJ2-1 | many | TRBD1 | TRBV27 | TGTGCCAGCAGTCCAACCGGGACAGGGGGCAATGAGCAGTTCTTC | CASSPTGTGGNEQFF
TRBJ2-7 | many | TRBD1 | TRBV20-1 | TGCAGTGCCAGCATCGGGGACAGAGGAGGTTACGAGCAGTACTTC | CSASIGDRGGYEQYF
TRBJ1-1 | NA | NA | TRBV3-1 | TGTGCCAGCAGCCAAGGATCCGGGTGGAATGAAGCTTTCTTT | CASSQGSGWNEAFF
TRBJ1-2 | many | NA | TRBV2 | TGTGCCAGCAGTGGGACACATTATAACTATGGCTACACCTTC | CASSGTHYNYGYTF
TRBJ2-5 | NA | TRBD2 | TRBV4-1 | TGCGCCAGCAGCCCGGAAGCGGGAGGCTGGGAGACCCAGTACTTC | CASSPEAGGWETQYF
TRBJ1-1 | many | NA | TRBV2 | TGTGCCAGCAACCCAAGTAGGGTAGGGACTGAAGCTTTCTTT | CASNPSRVGTEAFF
TRBJ1-4 | NA | NA | TRBV20-1 | TGCAGTGCTCCGGACCTCCGGAGGGGGACTGAAAAACTGTTTTTT | CSAPDLRRGTEKLFF
TRBJ2-1 | NA | NA | TRBV10-1 | TGCGCCAGCAGTGAGTTGGCAGGGCTCGACAATGAGCAGTTCTTC | CASSELAGLDNEQFF
TRBJ2-1 | NA | NA | TRBV3-1 | TGTGCCAGCAGCCAGGTAGGCAATGAGCAGTTCTTC | CASSQVGNEQFF